This TCR beta chain was sequenced for a study of blood T cells in healthy people across ages. The CDR3 is made up of 16 amino acids. The ends were cut back, 7 bases at V and 3 bases at J, with 21 bases in the middle. Regarding the study as a whole: Observed TCR beta diversity per million T cells went down as age went up. This fall followed a roughly linear course with age. In the absence of known donor CMV status, changes in expanded clonotypes were possibly confounded.

Every donor contributed about 10 milliliters of peripheral blood by blood draw. A second PCR, run for about 6 to 12 cycles, used a sample-barcoded 5' primer plus a J-beta primer mix. TCRdb reprocessed the 5' RACE reads via MiXCR and lists one record per CDR3 protein. The sample carries about 830,000 distinct CDR3 sequences, 60% to 80% recorded once. With respect to this clonotype: Its specificity is not known.

This clonotype originated in a man aged 30 to 45 in good health. The chain couples TRBV12-3 or TRBV12-4 to TRBJ2-5; a possible D gene is TRBD2 (6 bases). The source material was blood. In nucleotides, the CDR3 is TGTGCCAGCACCACGACCCGGGCGGAGGGAGAAGAGACCCAGTACTTC. Amino acids: CASTTTRAEGEETQYF.